A single sample gave rise to the 21 T cell receptor beta chains below, sequenced in a study of regulatory T cells in long-lasting Graves disease. As to time point: newly diagnosed GD, antithyroid drugs for less than 3 months. Making the TCR library involved RNA that had been extracted from PBMCs. TCR beta libraries were built with iRepertoire HTBI primers and Arm-PCR of CDR3 regions. TCRdb reanalysed the multiplex PCR reads using MiXCR and keeps one entry per CDR3 protein. The data hold fewer than 350,000 distinct CDR3 sequences, with roughly 18% observed a single time. The sample was peripheral blood mononuclear cells (PBMCs), taken at new diagnosis, from a patient treated with antithyroid drugs. The receptors stem from a female donor with Graves disease.

There are many counts of this clonotype. V and J are TRBV10-3 and TRBJ2-7, with D maybe TRBD2 (5 bases). Germline assignment: CDR1 ENHRY and CDR2 SYGVKD. V was cut by 0 bases and J by 4 bases, with 19 bases left in between. The CDR3 length is 17 residues. DNA for the CDR3: TGTGCCATCAGTGAGTCGGTCGTACTAGGGAATCTGTACGAGCAGTACTTC. Its protein product is CAISESVVLGNLYEQYF.

This clonotype occurred a few times. This probably arose from a read error, given a far larger clone one base away. It is unclear where the CDR3 begins or ends on the DNA, so no DNA is shown, and the CDR3 is as TCRdb lists it. The rearrangement links TRBV12-3 or TRBV12-4 to TRBJ2-1; TRBD1 is the table's D call, not checked against the DNA. The CDR3 is 13 amino acids in total, end residues counted. CDR3 sequence: CASSSSGGYEQFF.

The J gene is TRBJ2-1, the V gene TRBV4-2, with a tentative D call TRBD2 (7 bases). Trimming removed 5 bases at V and 0 bases at J, with 14 bases between. The CDR3 covers 16 residues. Germline V gene data show CDR1 as LGHNA and CDR2 as YNFKEQ. The CDR3 sequence is CASSVLADSSYNEQFF. The CDR3 bases are TGTGCCAGCAGCGTCCTAGCGGACAGCTCCTACAATGAGCAGTTCTTC.

The chain links TRBV11-2 to TRBJ2-7, with D unclear. V was cut by 3 bases and J by 5 bases, with 14 bases left in between. The CDR3 contains 14 residues. Per germline, CDR1 SGHAT and CDR2 FQNNGV. DNA of the CDR3: TGTGCCAGCAGCTTTTTAGGGCGCCCCCACGAGCAGTACTTC. Protein sequence: CASSFLGRPHEQYF.

The chain couples TRBV6-2 or TRBV6-3 to TRBJ2-2; TRBD1 agrees at 7 bases. Germline trimming cut 6 bases from V and 7 bases from J; bases unmatched to any gene: 5. The CDR3 has 13 amino acids. Germline values: CDR1 MNHEY, CDR2 SVGEGT. The chain's CDR3 is CASRRQGYGELFF. CDR3 bases: TGTGCCAGCAGGCGACAGGGCTACGGGGAGCTGTTTTTT.

The V call is TRBV11-1, the J call TRBJ2-3, with D uncertain. The V gene lost 5 bases and the J gene lost 0 bases, with 18 bases spanning the gap. This CDR3 has 17 amino acids. The V gene's germline CDR1 is SGHAT and CDR2 FQDESV (reference sequence). CDR3 residues: CASSLRLASRSTDTQYF. In DNA, the CDR3 is TGTGCCAGCAGCCTACGTTTAGCTTCGAGGAGCACAGATACGCAGTATTTT.

This clonotype was seen a handful of times. This chain links TRBV9 with TRBJ2-1, with 9 bases matching TRBD2. This CDR3 region has 16 residues. V was pared by 0 bases and J by 9 bases, with 10 bases of the junction left unmatched. The germline CDR1 and CDR2 sequences are SGDLS and YYNGEE. This CDR3 reads CASSVALAGDGGEQFF. The DNA of the CDR3 is TGTGCCAGCAGCGTAGCGTTAGCGGGAGACGGGGGTGAGCAGTTCTTC.

This clonotype was picked up many times. This CDR3 is CASSLVSFATNEKLFF. The CDR3 bases are TGTGCCAGCAGCTTAGTGTCGTTTGCAACTAATGAAAAACTGTTTTTT. This chain links TRBV7-9 with TRBJ1-4; D unclear. V was trimmed by 1 base and J by 0 bases, leaving 9 bases between them. From germline, CDR1 is SEHNR and CDR2 FQNEAQ (reference sequence). The CDR3 consists of 16 residues.

There are many counts of this clonotype. This chain connects TRBV4-1 to TRBJ2-1, with D perhaps TRBD1 or TRBD2 (5 bases each). This CDR3 region has 16 residues. The germline CDR1 and CDR2 sequences are MGHRA and YSYEKL. The V end lost 1 base, the J end lost 2 bases, and 12 bases lay between the germline ends. The CDR3, as DNA: TGCGCCAGCAGCCAAGTGGGACGGGATGCCTACAATGAGCAGTTCTTC. Amino acids: CASSQVGRDAYNEQFF.

This clonotype has more than one count but fewer than ten. J is TRBJ1-5 and V is TRBV15; a weak D match, TRBD1 (6 bases). V was pared by 5 bases and J by 5 bases, with 13 bases between. CDR3 length: 14 amino acids. CDR1 and CDR2 from the germline V gene are LNHNV and YYDKDF (reference sequence). The CDR3 region has the DNA TGTGCCACCAGCCAGGACAGAGGGTATCAGCCCCAGCATTTT. Encoded protein: CATSQDRGYQPQHF.

In its sample, this clonotype was seen a few times. This could be a read error, since a much larger clone is one nucleotide away. The V call is TRBV11-2, the J call TRBJ2-1, with 8 bases fitting TRBD2. With V trimmed by 3 bases and J by 5 bases, 6 bases remained unmatched. The CDR3 consists of 15 residues. Germline lookup yields CDR1 SGHAT and CDR2 FQNNGV. The CDR3 sequence: CASSLIGGRHNEQFF. The CDR3 DNA reads TGTGCCAGCAGCTTGATTGGCGGGAGGCACAATGAGCAGTTCTTC.

The chain links TRBV24-1 to TRBJ2-3; D ambiguous. Germline V CDR1 and CDR2: KGHDR, SFDVKD. Deletions cut 4 bases from V and 3 bases from J, with 4 bases between. The CDR3 totals 12 residues. The CDR3 DNA is TGTGCCACCAGTGAGATGACAGATACGCAGTATTTT. It is translated as CATSEMTDTQYF.

This clonotype turned up a few times. The CDR3 loop reads CASQRQASYNEQFF. The CDR3 DNA is TGTGCCAGTCAACGACAGGCTTCCTACAATGAGCAGTTCTTC. The chain carries TRBV19 and TRBJ2-1, with D tentatively TRBD1 (6 bases). V was clipped by 8 bases and J by 1 base, with 12 bases between them. CDR1 and CDR2 (germline): LNHDA, SQIVND (reference sequence). The CDR3 runs 14 residues. The whole variable domain, filled in from reference TRBV19 and TRBJ2-1, reads DGGITQSPKYLFRKEGQNVTLSCEQNLNHDAMYWYRQDPGQGLRLIYYSQIVNDFQKGDIAEGYSVSREKKESFPLTVTSAQKNPTAFYLCASQRQASYNEQFFGPGTRLTVL.

The chain carries TRBV27 and TRBJ2-5; maybe TRBD1 (5 bases). This CDR3 comprises 15 residues. Germline loops: CDR1 MNHEY, CDR2 SMNVEV (reference sequence). V lost 7 bases, J lost 9 bases, and 24 bases lay in between. This chain's CDR3 is CASMARATGRPSQYF. As DNA, the CDR3 is TGTGCCAGCATGGCCAGGGCCACGGGCCGGCCGTCCCAGTACTTC.

In this sample, this clonotype turned up many times. The V gene is TRBV24-1, the J gene TRBJ2-7; a possible D gene is TRBD1 (6 bases). Looked up from germline, CDR1 is KGHDR and CDR2 is SFDVKD. Trimming left V 6 bases short and J 4 bases short, with 9 bases between. The CDR3 runs 12 residues. The CDR3 reads CATSNRDYEQYF. The CDR3 nucleotides are TGTGCCACCAGTAACAGGGATTACGAGCAGTACTTC.

V gene TRBV4-1 combines with J gene TRBJ2-1; TRBD2 matches at 11 bases. Germline V lookup: CDR1 MGHRA, CDR2 YSYEKL. With 4 bases clipped from V and 7 bases from J, the junction kept 15 bases outside the gene matches. The CDR3 extends over 18 amino acids. CDR3: CASSPGWNPLAGGNEQFF. The CDR3 bases are TGCGCCAGCAGCCCTGGATGGAACCCTCTAGCGGGAGGTAATGAGCAGTTCTTC.

This clonotype occurred many times. A read error may be the cause here, since a much bigger clone is one base away. V gene TRBV7-3 combines with J gene TRBJ2-5; D ambiguous. CDR3 length equals 12 residues. V was trimmed by 1 base and J by 5 bases, leaving 5 bases between them. The germline CDR1 and CDR2 sequences are SGHTA and FQGTGA. The CDR3 sequence: CASSLMGETQYF. The CDR3 DNA is TGTGCCAGCAGCTTAATGGGGGAGACCCAGTACTTC.

The sample holds many counts of this clonotype. This rearrangement joins TRBV12-3 or TRBV12-4 to TRBJ2-4; 9 bases fit TRBD1. CDR3 length: 16 residues. The V segment lost 6 bases and the J segment 5 bases; nucleotides outside the gene matches: 11. The CDR3 spells CASRDGDRVGQNIQYF. CDR3 in DNA: TGTGCCAGCAGAGATGGGGACAGGGTCGGCCAAAACATTCAGTACTTC.

This clonotype was detected many times. The V gene is TRBV9, the J gene TRBJ1-5, with D possibly TRBD1 on 5 matching bases. Germline lookup yields CDR1 SGDLS and CDR2 YYNGEE. With 7 bases removed from V and 3 bases from J, the gap between germline ends came to 11 bases. The CDR3 extends over 13 amino acids. CDR3 loop: CASGRDSNQPQHF. In DNA form, the CDR3 reads TGTGCCAGCGGCCGGGACTCCAATCAGCCCCAGCATTTT.

In its sample, this clonotype was seen many times. V and J are TRBV5-1 and TRBJ2-6; D not certain. This CDR3 is 16 amino acids long. Germline V gene data show CDR1 as SGHRS and CDR2 as YFSETQ. V lost 4 bases, J lost 0 bases, and 11 bases lay in between. CDR3 nucleotide sequence: TGCGCCAGCAGCCCCAGGCCCTACTCTGGGGCCAACGTCCTGACTTTC. Translated, it gives CASSPRPYSGANVLTF.

The chain joins TRBV6-1 to TRBJ2-1, with 10 nucleotides matching TRBD2. This CDR3 is built from 14 residues. CDR1 MNHNS and CDR2 SASEGT come from the germline V gene. V gave up 8 bases and J gave up 6 bases; unmatched junction bases: 7. CDR3 sequence: CASAALAGVNEQFF. As DNA, the CDR3 is TGTGCCAGCGCCGCTCTAGCGGGAGTCAATGAGCAGTTCTTC.